This TCR beta chain was identified in a study of T cells after yellow fever vaccination. Study-level background: Preparing low-cell-number fractions relied on SMART-Seq v4 Ultra Low Input. Overall study findings and caveats: Post-booster repertoires again held most primary-vaccination clones (approximately 96% CD4, just under 90% CD8).

This clonotype was counted many times. Its cognate antigen is unknown. UMIs were added to TCR cDNA along with a universal primer site when it was made by 5'RACE template switching. One entry per CDR3 protein, called by TCRdb with MiXCR from the 5' RACE reads. The profile shows nearly 350,000 distinct CDR3 sequences, roughly 8.4% of them singletons. V shed 0 bases, J shed 1 base, and the junction held 4 bases outside the gene matches. CDR1 and CDR2 from the germline V gene are SGHDT and YYEEEE. CDR3 length: 16 amino acids. Here the sequenced sample was PBMCs, taken around 45 days after the first yellow fever vaccination. The rearrangement uses TRBV5-6 and TRBJ2-5; 9 nucleotides agree with TRBD2. The receptor was isolated from a man between 18 and 35 years old who received the YFV17D yellow fever vaccine. The CDR3 loop is CASSLASGIPQETQYF. CDR3 nucleotides: TGTGCCAGCAGCTTGGCTAGCGGGATTCCCCAAGAGACCCAGTACTTC.